Following are 5 T cell receptor beta chains from one sample sequenced in a study of blood T cell repertoires in COVID-19. The repertoire was sequenced with immunoSEQ multiplex PCR; TCRdb's copy has only in-frame clones and lacks some. The table lists some 290,000 clones, around 92% of them singletons. The material sequenced was PBMCs or T cells enriched from blood (not recorded which). The receptor source for this set is a woman aged 25 to 39 who had recovered from COVID-19.

The V call is TRBV7-2, the J call TRBJ2-5; TRBD1 aligns across 8 bases. The germline gives CDR1 SGHTA, CDR2 FQGNSA. The CDR3 has 15 residues. J gave up 0 bases and V 5 bases, and 5 bases lay outside the gene matches. The CDR3 sequence is CASSRTGSYQETQYF. DNA of the CDR3: TGTGCCAGCAGCCGGACAGGGTCGTACCAAGAGACCCAGTACTTC.

This clone appeared once. The chain uses TRBV6-5 and TRBJ2-2; 8 nucleotides line up with TRBD1. V shed 7 bases, J shed 3 bases, and the junction held 4 bases outside the gene matches. CDR3 length: 14 amino acids. Germline lookup yields CDR1 MNHEY and CDR2 SVGAGI. CDR3 coding DNA: TGTGCCAGCACCGACAGGGGATACACCGGGGAGCTGTTTTTT. Its protein is CASTDRGYTGELFF.

The chain has TRBV21-1 and TRBJ2-1; the table assigns TRBD2, which was not confirmed against the DNA. TRBV21-1 is an annotated pseudogene. This CDR3 has 15 amino acids. CDR3: CASSGASGRYNEQFF. DNA of the CDR3: TGTGCCAGCAGCGGGGCTAGCGGGAGGTACAATGAGCAGTTCTTC.

The gene calls are TRBV2 and TRBJ1-1, with 7 bases aligning to TRBD1. The CDR3 totals 17 residues. The V gene end was trimmed by 1 base and the J gene end by 1 base; junction bases not matched to a gene: 9. CDR1 and CDR2 (germline): SNHLY, FYNNEI. Written as DNA, the CDR3 is TGTGCCAGCAGTGAAGTTAGAGTGTCAGGGGGGAACACTGAAGCTTTCTTT. It translates to CASSEVRVSGGNTEAFF. The full variable domain, completed using reference TRBV2 and TRBJ1-1, is EPEVTQTPSHQVTQMGQEVILRCVPISNHLYFYWYRQILGQKVEFLVSFYNNEISEKSEIFDDQFSVERPDGSNFTLKIRSTKLEDSAMYFCASSEVRVSGGNTEAFFGQGTRLTVV.

This clone was counted a single time. The V call is TRBV30, the J call TRBJ1-6; tentatively, D is TRBD1 (5 bases). Germline CDR1 GTSNPN, CDR2 SVGIG (reference sequence). V was shortened by 3 bases and J by 10 bases, with 19 bases between the two germline ends. The CDR3 covers 15 residues. CDR3 sequence: CAWRSVAGRNSPLHF. Here the CDR3 DNA reads TGTGCCTGGAGGTCGGTGGCAGGGAGGAACTCACCCCTCCACTTT.